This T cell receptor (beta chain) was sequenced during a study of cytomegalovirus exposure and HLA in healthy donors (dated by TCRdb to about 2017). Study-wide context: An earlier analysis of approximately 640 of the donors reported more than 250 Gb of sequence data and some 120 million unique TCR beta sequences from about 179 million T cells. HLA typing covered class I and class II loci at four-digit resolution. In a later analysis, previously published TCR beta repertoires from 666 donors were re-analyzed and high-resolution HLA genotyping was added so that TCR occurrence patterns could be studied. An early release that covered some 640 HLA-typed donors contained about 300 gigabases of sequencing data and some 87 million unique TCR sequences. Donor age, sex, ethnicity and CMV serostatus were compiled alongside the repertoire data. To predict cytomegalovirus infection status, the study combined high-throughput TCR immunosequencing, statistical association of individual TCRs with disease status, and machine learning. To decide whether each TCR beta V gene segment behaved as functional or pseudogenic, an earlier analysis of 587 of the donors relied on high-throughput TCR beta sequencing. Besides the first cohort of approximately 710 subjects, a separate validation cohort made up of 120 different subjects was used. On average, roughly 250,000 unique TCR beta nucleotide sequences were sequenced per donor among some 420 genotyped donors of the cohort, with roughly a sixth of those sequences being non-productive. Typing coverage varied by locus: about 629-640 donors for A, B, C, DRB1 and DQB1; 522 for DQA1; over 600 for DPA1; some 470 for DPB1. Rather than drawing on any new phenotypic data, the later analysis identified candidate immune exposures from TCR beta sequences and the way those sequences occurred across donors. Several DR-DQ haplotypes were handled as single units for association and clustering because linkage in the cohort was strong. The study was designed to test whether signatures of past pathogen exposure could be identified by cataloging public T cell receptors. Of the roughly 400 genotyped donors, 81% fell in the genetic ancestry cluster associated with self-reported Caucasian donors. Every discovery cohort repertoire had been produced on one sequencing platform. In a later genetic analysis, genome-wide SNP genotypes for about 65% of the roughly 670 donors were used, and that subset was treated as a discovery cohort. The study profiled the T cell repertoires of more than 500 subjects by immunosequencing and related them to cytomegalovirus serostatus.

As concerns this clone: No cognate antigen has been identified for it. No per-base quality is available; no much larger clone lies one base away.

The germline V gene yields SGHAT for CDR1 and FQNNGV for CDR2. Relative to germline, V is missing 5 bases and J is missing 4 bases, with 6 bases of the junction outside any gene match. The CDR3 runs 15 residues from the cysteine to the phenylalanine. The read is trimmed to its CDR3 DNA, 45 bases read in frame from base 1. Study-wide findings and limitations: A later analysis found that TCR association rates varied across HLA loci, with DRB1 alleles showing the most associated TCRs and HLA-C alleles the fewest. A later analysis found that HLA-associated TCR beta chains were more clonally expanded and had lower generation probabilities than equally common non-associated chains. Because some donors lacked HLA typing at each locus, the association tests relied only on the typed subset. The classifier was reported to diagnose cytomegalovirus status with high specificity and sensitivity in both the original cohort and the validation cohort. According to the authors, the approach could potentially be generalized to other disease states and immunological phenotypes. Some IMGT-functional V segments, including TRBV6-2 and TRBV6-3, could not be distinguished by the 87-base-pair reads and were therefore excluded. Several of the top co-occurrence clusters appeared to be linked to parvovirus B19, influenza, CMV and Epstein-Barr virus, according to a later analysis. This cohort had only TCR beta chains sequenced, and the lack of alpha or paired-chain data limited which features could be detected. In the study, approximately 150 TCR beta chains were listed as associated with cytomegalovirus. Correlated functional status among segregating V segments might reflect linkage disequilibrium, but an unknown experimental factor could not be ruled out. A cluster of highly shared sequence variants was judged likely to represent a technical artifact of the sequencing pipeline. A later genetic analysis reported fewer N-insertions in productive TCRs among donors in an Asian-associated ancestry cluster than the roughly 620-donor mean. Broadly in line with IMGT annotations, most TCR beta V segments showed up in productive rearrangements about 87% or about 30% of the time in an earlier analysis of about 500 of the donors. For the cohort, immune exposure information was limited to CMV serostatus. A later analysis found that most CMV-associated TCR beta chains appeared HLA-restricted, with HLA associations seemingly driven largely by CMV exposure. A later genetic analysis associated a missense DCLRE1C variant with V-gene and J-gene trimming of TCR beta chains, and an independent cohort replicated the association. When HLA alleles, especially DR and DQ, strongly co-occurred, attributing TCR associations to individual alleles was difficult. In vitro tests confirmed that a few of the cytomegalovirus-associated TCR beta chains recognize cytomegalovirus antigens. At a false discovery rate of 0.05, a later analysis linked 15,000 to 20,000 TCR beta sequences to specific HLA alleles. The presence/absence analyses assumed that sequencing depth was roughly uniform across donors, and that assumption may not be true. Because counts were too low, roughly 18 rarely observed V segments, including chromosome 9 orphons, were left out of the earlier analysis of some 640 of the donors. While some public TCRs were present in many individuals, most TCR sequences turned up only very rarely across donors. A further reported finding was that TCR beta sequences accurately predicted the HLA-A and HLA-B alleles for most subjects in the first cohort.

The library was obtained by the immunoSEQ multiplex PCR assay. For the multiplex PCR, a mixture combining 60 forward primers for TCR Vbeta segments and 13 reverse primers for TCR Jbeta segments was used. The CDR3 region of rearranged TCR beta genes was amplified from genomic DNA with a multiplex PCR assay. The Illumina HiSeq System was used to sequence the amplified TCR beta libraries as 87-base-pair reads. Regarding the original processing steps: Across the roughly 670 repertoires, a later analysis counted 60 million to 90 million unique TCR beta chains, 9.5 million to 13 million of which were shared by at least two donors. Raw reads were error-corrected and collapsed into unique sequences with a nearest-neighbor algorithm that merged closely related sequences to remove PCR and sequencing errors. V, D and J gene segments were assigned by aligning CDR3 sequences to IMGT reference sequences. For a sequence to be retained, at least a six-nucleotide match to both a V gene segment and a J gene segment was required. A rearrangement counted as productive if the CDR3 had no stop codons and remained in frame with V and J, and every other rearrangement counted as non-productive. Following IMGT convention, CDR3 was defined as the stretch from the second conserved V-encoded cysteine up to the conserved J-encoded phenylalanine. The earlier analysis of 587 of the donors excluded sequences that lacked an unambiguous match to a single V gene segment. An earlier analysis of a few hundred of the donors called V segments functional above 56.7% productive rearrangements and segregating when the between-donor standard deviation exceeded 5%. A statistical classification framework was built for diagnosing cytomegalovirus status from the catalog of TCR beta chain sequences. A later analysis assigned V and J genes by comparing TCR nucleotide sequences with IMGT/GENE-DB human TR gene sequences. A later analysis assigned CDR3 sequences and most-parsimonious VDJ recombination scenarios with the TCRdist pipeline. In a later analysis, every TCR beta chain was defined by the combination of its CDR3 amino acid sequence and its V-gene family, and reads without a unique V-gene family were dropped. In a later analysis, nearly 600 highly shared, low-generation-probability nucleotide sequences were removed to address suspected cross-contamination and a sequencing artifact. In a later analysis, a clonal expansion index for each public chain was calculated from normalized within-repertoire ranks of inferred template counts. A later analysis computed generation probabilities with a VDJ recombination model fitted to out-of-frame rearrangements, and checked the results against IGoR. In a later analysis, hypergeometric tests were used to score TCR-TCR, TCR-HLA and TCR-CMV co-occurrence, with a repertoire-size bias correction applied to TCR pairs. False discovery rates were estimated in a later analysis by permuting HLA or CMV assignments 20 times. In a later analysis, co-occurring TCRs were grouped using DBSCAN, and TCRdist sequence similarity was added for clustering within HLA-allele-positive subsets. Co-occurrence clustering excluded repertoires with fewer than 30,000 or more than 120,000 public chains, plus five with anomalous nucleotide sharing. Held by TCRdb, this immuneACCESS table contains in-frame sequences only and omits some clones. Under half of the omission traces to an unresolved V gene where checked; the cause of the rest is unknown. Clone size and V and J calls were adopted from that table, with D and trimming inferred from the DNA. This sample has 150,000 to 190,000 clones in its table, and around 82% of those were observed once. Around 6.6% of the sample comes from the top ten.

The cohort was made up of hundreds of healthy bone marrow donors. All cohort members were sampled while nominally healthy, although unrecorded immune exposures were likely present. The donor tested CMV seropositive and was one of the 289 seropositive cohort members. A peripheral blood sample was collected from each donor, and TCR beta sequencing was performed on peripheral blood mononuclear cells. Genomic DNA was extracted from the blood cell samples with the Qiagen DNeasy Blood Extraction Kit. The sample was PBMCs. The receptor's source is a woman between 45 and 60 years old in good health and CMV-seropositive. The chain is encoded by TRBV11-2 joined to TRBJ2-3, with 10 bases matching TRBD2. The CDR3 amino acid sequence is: CASSPGLAVPDTQYF. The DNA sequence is TGTGCCAGCAGCCCAGGACTAGCGGTTCCAGATACGCAGTATTTT.